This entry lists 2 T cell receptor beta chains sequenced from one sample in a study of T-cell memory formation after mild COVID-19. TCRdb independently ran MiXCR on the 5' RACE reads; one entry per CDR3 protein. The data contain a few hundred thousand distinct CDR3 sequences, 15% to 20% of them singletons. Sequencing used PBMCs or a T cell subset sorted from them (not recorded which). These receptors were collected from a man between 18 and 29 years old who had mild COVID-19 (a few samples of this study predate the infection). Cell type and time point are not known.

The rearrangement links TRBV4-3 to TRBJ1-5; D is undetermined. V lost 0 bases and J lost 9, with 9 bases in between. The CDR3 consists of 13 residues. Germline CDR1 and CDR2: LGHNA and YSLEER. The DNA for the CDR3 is TGCGCCAGCAGCCAAGAGCGGTCTGGGCCCCAGCATTTT. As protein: CASSQERSGPQHF.

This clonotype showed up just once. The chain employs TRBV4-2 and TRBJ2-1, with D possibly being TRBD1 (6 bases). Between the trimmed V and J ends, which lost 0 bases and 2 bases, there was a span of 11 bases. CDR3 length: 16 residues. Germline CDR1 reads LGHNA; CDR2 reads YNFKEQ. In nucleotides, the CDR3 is TGTGCCAGCAGCCAAGAAGACAGGCCCCCCTACAATGAGCAGTTCTTC. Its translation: CASSQEDRPPYNEQFF.